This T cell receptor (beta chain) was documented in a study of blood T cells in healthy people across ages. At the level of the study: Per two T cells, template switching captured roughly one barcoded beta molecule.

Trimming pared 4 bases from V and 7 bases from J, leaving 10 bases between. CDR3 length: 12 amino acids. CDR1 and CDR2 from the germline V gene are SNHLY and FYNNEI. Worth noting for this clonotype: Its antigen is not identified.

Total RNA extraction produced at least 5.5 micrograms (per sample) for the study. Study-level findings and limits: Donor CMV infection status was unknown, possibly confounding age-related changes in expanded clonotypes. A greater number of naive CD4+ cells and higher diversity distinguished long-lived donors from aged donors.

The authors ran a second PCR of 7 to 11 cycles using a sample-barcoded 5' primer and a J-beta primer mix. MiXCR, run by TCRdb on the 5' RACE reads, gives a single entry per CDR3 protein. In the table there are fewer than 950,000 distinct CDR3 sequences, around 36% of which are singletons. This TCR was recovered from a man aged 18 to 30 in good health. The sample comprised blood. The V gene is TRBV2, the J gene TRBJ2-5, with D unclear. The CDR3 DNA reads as TGTGCCAGCAGTGTTGTAGATGGGACCCAGTACTTC. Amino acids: CASSVVDGTQYF.